This is a list of T cell receptor beta chains from one sample in a study of cytomegalovirus exposure and HLA in healthy donors. Assay: immunoSEQ multiplex PCR; the TCRdb copy retains only in-frame clones and omits some. The table has approximately 82,000 clones, about three fifths seen once. Sequenced material: PBMCs. The source of these receptors is a young woman in good health and CMV-seropositive. Each CDR3 is given with its conserved first and last residue. Fields, in order: D gene, J gene, V gene, clone size, CDR3 protein, CDR3 DNA. The D gene is left open where the match is weak. Size is stated for part of the rows, as once, few or many counts, or as a class when the clone is expanded.

d_gene: NA; j_gene: TRBJ1-4; v_gene: TRBV6-5; abundance: NA; CDR3aa: CASTSQPSGGKLFF; CDR3nt: TGTGCCAGCACCTCCCAGCCCTCCGGAGGAAAACTGTTTTTT
d_gene: NA; j_gene: TRBJ1-6; v_gene: TRBV19; abundance: NA; CDR3aa: CASSIRGGNSPLHF; CDR3nt: TGTGCCAGTAGTATAAGGGGAGGGAATTCACCCCTCCACTTT
d_gene: TRBD2; j_gene: TRBJ2-5; v_gene: TRBV7-3; abundance: NA; CDR3aa: CASSLGSLAGGPQETQYF; CDR3nt: TGTGCCAGCAGCTTAGGGTCCCTAGCGGGGGGCCCTCAAGAGACCCAGTACTTC
d_gene: NA; j_gene: TRBJ1-3; v_gene: TRBV6-5; abundance: few; CDR3aa: CASSPRRDSGNTIYF; CDR3nt: TGTGCCAGCAGTCCCCGCAGGGACTCTGGAAACACCATATATTTT
d_gene: NA; j_gene: TRBJ1-1; v_gene: TRBV7-2; abundance: NA; CDR3aa: CASSPPGLNTEAFF; CDR3nt: TGTGCCAGCAGCCCCCCGGGGTTGAACACTGAAGCTTTCTTT
d_gene: NA; j_gene: TRBJ1-1; v_gene: TRBV2; abundance: NA; CDR3aa: CATSRGLNTEAFF; CDR3nt: TGTGCCACTAGTCGGGGGTTGAACACTGAAGCTTTCTTT
d_gene: TRBD2; j_gene: TRBJ2-5; v_gene: TRBV5-1; abundance: few; CDR3aa: CASSLTSGGPETQYF; CDR3nt: TGCGCCAGCAGCTTAACTAGCGGGGGGCCAGAGACCCAGTACTTC
d_gene: NA; j_gene: TRBJ2-1; v_gene: TRBV19; abundance: NA; CDR3aa: CATYDTGGGNEQFF; CDR3nt: TGTGCCACGTACGATACAGGGGGAGGGAATGAGCAGTTCTTC
d_gene: NA; j_gene: TRBJ1-1; v_gene: TRBV5-5; abundance: few; CDR3aa: CASSLLWAANTEAFF; CDR3nt: TGTGCCAGCAGCCTCCTCTGGGCAGCGAACACTGAAGCTTTCTTT
d_gene: NA; j_gene: TRBJ1-4; v_gene: TRBV2; abundance: few; CDR3aa: CASRVGQTATNEKLFF; CDR3nt: TGTGCCAGCAGAGTAGGACAGACCGCAACTAATGAAAAACTGTTTTTT
d_gene: TRBD1; j_gene: TRBJ1-6; v_gene: TRBV27; abundance: NA; CDR3aa: CASSLWGQPYNSPLHF; CDR3nt: TGTGCCAGCAGTTTATGGGGACAGCCTTATAATTCACCCCTCCACTTT
d_gene: NA; j_gene: TRBJ1-1; v_gene: TRBV5-4; abundance: NA; CDR3aa: CASSLGGPANTEAFF; CDR3nt: TGTGCCAGCAGCTTGGGAGGTCCGGCGAACACTGAAGCTTTCTTT
d_gene: TRBD1; j_gene: TRBJ1-1; v_gene: TRBV19; abundance: few; CDR3aa: CASSPEDREPEAFF; CDR3nt: TGTGCCAGTAGTCCCGAGGACAGGGAACCTGAAGCTTTCTTT
d_gene: TRBD1; j_gene: TRBJ1-1; v_gene: TRBV28; abundance: few; CDR3aa: CASSLEGAYIAFF; CDR3nt: TGTGCCAGCAGTTTAGAGGGGGCGTACATAGCTTTCTTT
d_gene: NA; j_gene: TRBJ1-6; v_gene: TRBV5-5; abundance: NA; CDR3aa: CASSFEGFYNSPLHF; CDR3nt: TGTGCCAGCAGCTTTGAGGGATTCTATAATTCACCCCTCCACTTT
d_gene: NA; j_gene: TRBJ2-7; v_gene: TRBV5-1; abundance: NA; CDR3aa: CASSLIDLSSYEQYF; CDR3nt: TGCGCCAGCAGCTTGATCGACCTTAGCTCCTACGAGCAGTACTTC
d_gene: NA; j_gene: TRBJ2-3; v_gene: TRBV19; abundance: few; CDR3aa: CASSIKWTGTDTQYF; CDR3nt: TGTGCCAGTAGTATAAAGTGGACAGGCACAGATACGCAGTATTTT
d_gene: NA; j_gene: TRBJ1-5; v_gene: TRBV18; abundance: NA; CDR3aa: CASSRRQSEQPQHF; CDR3nt: TGTGCCAGCTCACGAAGACAGTCGGAACAGCCCCAGCATTTT
d_gene: NA; j_gene: TRBJ2-1; v_gene: TRBV14; abundance: NA; CDR3aa: CASSHLRGAVSNEQFF; CDR3nt: TGTGCCAGCAGCCATTTGCGGGGAGCGGTAAGCAATGAGCAGTTCTTC
d_gene: TRBD1; j_gene: TRBJ1-2; v_gene: TRBV6-6; abundance: NA; CDR3aa: CASSIYRDSNYGYTF; CDR3nt: TGTGCCAGCAGTATCTACCGGGACAGCAACTATGGCTACACCTTC
d_gene: NA; j_gene: TRBJ2-4; v_gene: TRBV2; abundance: NA; CDR3aa: CASSAGVSTGLRAKNIQYF; CDR3nt: TGTGCCAGCAGTGCTGGGGTTTCAACAGGGTTGAGAGCCAAAAACATTCAGTACTTC
d_gene: TRBD2; j_gene: TRBJ2-5; v_gene: TRBV7-9; abundance: few; CDR3aa: CASSLPGLAGGSGETQYF; CDR3nt: TGTGCCAGCAGCTTACCCGGACTAGCGGGGGGGTCGGGGGAGACCCAGTACTTC
d_gene: TRBD1; j_gene: TRBJ1-5; v_gene: TRBV6-1; abundance: once; CDR3aa: CASRGTGGRQPQHF; CDR3nt: TGTGCCAGCAGGGGGACAGGGGGCAGGCAGCCCCAGCATTTT
d_gene: TRBD1; j_gene: TRBJ1-6; v_gene: TRBV27; abundance: NA; CDR3aa: CASSLRDSASPPHF; CDR3nt: TGTGCCAGCTCCCTCCGGGACAGCGCTTCACCCCCCCACTTT
d_gene: NA; j_gene: TRBJ1-3; v_gene: TRBV5-6; abundance: NA; CDR3aa: CASSSRQFSGNTIYF; CDR3nt: TGTGCCAGCAGCTCTCGACAGTTCTCTGGAAACACCATATATTTT
d_gene: TRBD1; j_gene: TRBJ1-4; v_gene: TRBV5-4; abundance: NA; CDR3aa: CASSYEGAANEKLFF; CDR3nt: TGTGCCAGCAGTTACGAGGGGGCGGCTAATGAAAAACTGTTTTTT
d_gene: NA; j_gene: TRBJ2-7; v_gene: TRBV7-8; abundance: NA; CDR3aa: CASSLGTTYEQYF; CDR3nt: TGTGCCAGCAGCTTAGGGACAACCTACGAGCAGTACTTC
d_gene: NA; j_gene: TRBJ2-1; v_gene: TRBV6-5; abundance: NA; CDR3aa: CASSLEGSPYNEQFF; CDR3nt: TGTGCCAGCAGTTTGGAGGGGTCCCCCTACAATGAGCAGTTCTTC
d_gene: NA; j_gene: TRBJ2-7; v_gene: TRBV10-3; abundance: once; CDR3aa: CAISDPRKFYEQYF; CDR3nt: TGTGCCATCAGTGACCCCAGGAAATTCTACGAGCAGTACTTC
d_gene: NA; j_gene: TRBJ1-5; v_gene: TRBV6-1; abundance: few; CDR3aa: CASSPSRGNQPQHF; CDR3nt: TGTGCCAGCAGCCCAAGTAGAGGCAATCAGCCCCAGCATTTT
d_gene: NA; j_gene: TRBJ2-7; v_gene: TRBV28; abundance: NA; CDR3aa: CASSLRTEQYF; CDR3nt: TGTGCCAGCAGTTTGAGAACGGAGCAGTACTTC
d_gene: NA; j_gene: TRBJ2-5; v_gene: TRBV4-2; abundance: NA; CDR3aa: CASSQDPGETQYF; CDR3nt: TGTGCCAGCAGCCAAGACCCAGGCGAGACCCAGTACTTC
d_gene: TRBD1; j_gene: TRBJ1-4; v_gene: TRBV5-4; abundance: NA; CDR3aa: CASHGTGGGKLFF; CDR3nt: TGTGCCAGCCACGGGACAGGGGGAGGAAAACTGTTTTTT
d_gene: NA; j_gene: TRBJ2-1; v_gene: TRBV5-6; abundance: NA; CDR3aa: CASSLAGYYEQFF; CDR3nt: TGTGCCAGCAGCTTGGCCGGGTACTATGAGCAGTTCTTC
d_gene: NA; j_gene: TRBJ2-2; v_gene: TRBV6-6; abundance: NA; CDR3aa: CASRLVSGTGELFF; CDR3nt: TGTGCCAGCAGGCTCGTTAGCGGCACCGGGGAGCTGTTTTTT
d_gene: NA; j_gene: TRBJ2-5; v_gene: TRBV19; abundance: few; CDR3aa: CASSIAVRGHPQETQYF; CDR3nt: TGTGCCAGTAGTATAGCTGTTCGGGGACACCCTCAAGAGACCCAGTACTTC
d_gene: NA; j_gene: TRBJ2-1; v_gene: TRBV28; abundance: NA; CDR3aa: CASSLSRGGQFF; CDR3nt: TGTGCCAGCAGTTTATCCAGGGGTGGGCAGTTCTTC
d_gene: NA; j_gene: TRBJ1-5; v_gene: TRBV19; abundance: once; CDR3aa: CASSMTHAGNQPQHF; CDR3nt: TGTGCCAGTAGTATGACGCACGCAGGGAATCAGCCCCAGCATTTT
d_gene: TRBD2; j_gene: TRBJ2-1; v_gene: TRBV27; abundance: NA; CDR3aa: CASSFLTSGANEQFF; CDR3nt: TGTGCCAGCAGTTTTTTGACTAGCGGGGCTAATGAGCAGTTCTTC
d_gene: TRBD2; j_gene: TRBJ2-2; v_gene: TRBV30; abundance: NA; CDR3aa: CAWSGSAGVNTGELFF; CDR3nt: TGTGCCTGGAGTGGGTCAGCGGGGGTGAACACCGGGGAGCTGTTTTTT
d_gene: NA; j_gene: TRBJ2-1; v_gene: TRBV4-2; abundance: few; CDR3aa: CASRSSGPVGNEQFF; CDR3nt: TGTGCCAGCAGGTCATCAGGTCCCGTTGGGAATGAGCAGTTCTTC
d_gene: NA; j_gene: TRBJ1-2; v_gene: TRBV27; abundance: NA; CDR3aa: CASSPYSIRVRLYGYTF; CDR3nt: TGTGCCAGCAGTCCATACTCTATCAGGGTACGACTTTATGGCTACACCTTC
d_gene: TRBD1; j_gene: TRBJ2-7; v_gene: TRBV29-1; abundance: NA; CDR3aa: CSVEKQGVGEQYF; CDR3nt: TGCAGCGTTGAAAAACAGGGGGTTGGCGAGCAGTACTTC
d_gene: NA; j_gene: TRBJ2-6; v_gene: TRBV18; abundance: NA; CDR3aa: CASSQAGLYSGANVLTF; CDR3nt: TGTGCCAGCTCTCAGGCGGGACTGTACTCTGGGGCCAACGTCCTGACTTTC